The source of this T cell receptor beta chain is a study of early T cells in non-severe SARS-CoV-2 infection. Study-level information: Bulk RNA from unsorted whole blood was sequenced; chains were unpaired.

In this sample, this clonotype turned up a few times. The antigen remains undetermined. Findings of the study overall: Matching against VDJdb likely underestimated virus-specific expansions, favoring anti-spike CD8.

Unique molecular identifiers were added to individual cDNA molecules. TCRdb reprocessed the 5' RACE reads via MiXCR and lists one record per CDR3 protein. The profile covers approximately 48,000 distinct CDR3 sequences, with about a tenth appearing a single time and more than 13% taken by the ten largest. CDR3 length equals 17 residues. Per the germline V gene, CDR1 is SGHRS and CDR2 is YFSETQ. V was cut by 0 bases and J by 0 bases, with 15 bases left in between. Sequenced: whole blood. J is TRBJ1-1 and V is TRBV5-1; possibly TRBD1 for D (5 bases). This sequence was found in an adult who was a healthcare worker with PCR-confirmed SARS-CoV-2 infection or an uninfected control (not recorded which). CDR3 bases: TGCGCCAGCAGCTTGGTTCAGGGACCAAGTTTGAACACTGAAGCTTTCTTT. Translated, it gives CASSLVQGPSLNTEAFF.